Reported below is one T cell receptor beta chain. Ten or more counts support this clonotype. This clone's antigen is unknown. No base quality information exists; no much larger clone differs at one position. Ophthalmopathy patients had moderately to severely active disease, Clinical Activity Score of at least 3, NOSPECS grade of at least 4, and duration under 3 months. Any patient with an uncontrolled infection, another autoimmune disease, pregnancy or lactation was excluded. Diagnoses were established on the basis of clinical symptoms, serum thyroxine and TRAb, thyroid ultrasound, and orbital computed tomography. PBMCs were separated from roughly 9.6 ml of fresh peripheral blood using Ficoll-Paque density gradient centrifugation. Trizol reagent was used to extract total RNA, and RNA quality was then checked on an Agilent 2100 Bioanalyzer. This record comes from a study of T cells in Graves' hyperthyroidism and ophthalmopathy (dated by TCRdb to about 2019). In terms of the full investigation: Peripheral blood samples were taken at the time of initial diagnosis, prior to any treatment. In six Graves' hyperthyroidism patients, the study also compared T-cell repertoires from thyroid tissue with T-cell repertoires from blood. To identify distinguishing TCR V-J signatures, a discovery cohort of about 100 patients was used, comprising approximately 40 with Graves' ophthalmopathy and 57 with stable Graves' hyperthyroidism. The 100 discovery patients were randomly split 7:3 into training and test sets. Whether ophthalmopathy could be predicted prospectively was tested in an independent validation cohort made up of some 20 hyperthyroidism patients plus 17 patients who later progressed to ophthalmopathy. Following sampling, methimazole starting at 30 mg daily was given to hyperthyroidism patients, and high-dose intravenous methylprednisolone was given to ophthalmopathy patients. According to the paper, TCR Vbeta CDR3 sequencing was carried out on some 140 peripheral blood samples, which came from under 50 ophthalmopathy, around 75 hyperthyroidism and about 17 progressor patients.

Overall results and qualifications from the work: A 13 V-J signature model separated ophthalmopathy from stable hyperthyroidism, with nearly 90% sensitivity and 81% to 83% specificity in cross-validation and 80%/75% in testing. In validation, the model predicted progression to ophthalmopathy with around 71% sensitivity and around 72% specificity, a median of 6.5 months before onset. Most expanded thyroid clonotypes (frequency above 0.001) were also detected in blood, suggesting blood repertoires may reflect thyroid immune responses. Sample size was not statistically predetermined, and investigators were not blinded to group allocation.

Amplification of TCR beta CDR3 regions was carried out from RNA transcripts. For the first round of RT-PCR on the TCR CDR3, the HTBI primer set was used together with the Qiagen OneStep RT-PCR kit. The libraries were constructed in a second round of multiplex PCR and then size-selected and purified. Sequencing of the libraries was done on an Illumina HiSeq2000 using paired-end 100 bp reads. As for the authors' bioinformatics: SOAPnuke was used to process the raw data, removing reads that contained adapters or uncalled bases, had a mean Phred below 15, or lacked an exact match to the constant primer or identifier. COPE v1.2.5 was used to merge high-quality paired reads, and clonotypes were defined as unique nucleotide sequences. MiTCR v1.1 was used to align the clonotypes against IMGT TRBV, TRBD and TRBJ reference segments. Analysis was restricted to V-J combinations with a frequency above 0.0001, which covered 99.2% of repertoires. The TCS score was defined as the ratio of F50 (clonal expansion) to E x V (chaos), calculated using BLOSUM62-based TCRdist between CDR3 peptides within each V-J. Welch's t-statistics and random forest reduced 500 to 650 V-J features to 10 to 15, which were used in a naive Bayes classifier (R e1071). Through fastp at Q25 and MiXCR, TCRdb rebuilt clones from the public reads, retaining in-frame beta chains. For every CDR3 protein sequence, its rows merge into one entry that carries the most common genes and DNA. The V and J calls reflect TCRdb's pipeline rather than the authors' work. Within this sample are over 500,000 distinct CDR3 sequences, with around 15% of them counted one time only. About 29% of the sample is taken by the ten largest.

CDR3 length: 14 amino acids, cysteine to phenylalanine. CDR3 DNA only is kept here, 42 bases in frame from base 1. According to the germline V gene (reference sequence), CDR1 reads LGHDT and CDR2 reads YNNKEL. Deletion took 4 bases off V and 0 bases off J, with a span of 7 bases between the germline ends. The TCR sequence derives from a woman under 40 with Graves' ophthalmopathy. Specimen: blood. The chain was built from TRBV3-1 and TRBJ1-3, with the D gene uncertain. The CDR3 in this case is CASSLGNSGNTIYF. The DNA sequence reads TGTGCCAGCAGCCTTGGAAACTCTGGAAACACCATATATTTT. Extended through the reference TRBV3-1 and TRBJ1-3 proteins, this CDR3 yields the full variable domain: DTAVSQTPKYLVTQMGNDKSIKCEQNLGHDTMYWYKQDSKKFLKIMFSYNNKELIINETVPNRFSPKSPDKAHLNLHINSLELGDSAVYFCASSLGNSGNTIYFGEGSWLTVV.